This T cell receptor (beta chain) was observed in a study of OX40 agonist ivuxolimab in advanced cancers. Regarding the complete study: Ivuxolimab, which targeted the costimulatory receptor OX40 (CD134), was an agonistic, fully human IgG2 monoclonal antibody. Partial responses were achieved by three dose-escalation patients, of whom one had hepatocellular carcinoma and two had cutaneous melanoma. A male proportion of 75% to 85% and a mean age of approximately 60 years, ranging from roughly 20 to 80, were recorded for the dose-escalation cohort. Of the 52 patients in dose escalation, approximately 20 had hepatocellular carcinoma, some 15 had melanoma, 9 had renal cell carcinoma and 9 had head and neck cancer. The paper describes the monotherapy dose-escalation part (N of about 54 patients) of the phase I trial of ivuxolimab. The purpose of peripheral TCRbeta sequencing was to test whether ivuxolimab changed TCR sequence diversity and led to clonal T-cell expansion. Prior anti-PD-1, anti-PD-L1 or anti-CTLA-4 therapy was permitted, and checkpoint inhibitors had been received by more than 35% of dose-escalation patients. Intravenous ivuxolimab was administered to patients every 2 weeks at six dose levels: 0.01, 0.1, 0.3, 1.5, 3 and 10 mg/kg.

General findings and caveats noted by the study authors: Which antigens the clonally expanded peripheral T cells were specific for was not determined. Low levels of normalized T-cell clonal expansion were also seen in some patients who did not respond. After ivuxolimab, more expanded clones were found on average in CD8+ T cells than in CD4+ T cells. At doses of 0.1 to 3.0 mg/kg, clonal expansion of both CD4+ and CD8+ blood T cells was observed from baseline to week 6. In the 0.1-3.0 mg/kg groups, partial responders had among the lowest normalized peripheral clonal expansion, particularly in CD8+ T cells.

Comment on this clone: The specificity of this receptor is unknown. Base quality data are lacking; no much larger clone is found one base away.

Taken from the germline V gene, the CDR1 and CDR2 loops are SGHTA and FQGTGA. The CDR3 covers 14 residues, taking in both the cysteine and the phenylalanine. This entry keeps only the CDR3 DNA: 42 bases, framed from base 1. Cut back by 2 bases and 2 bases, the V and J ends lie 8 bases apart. Patients with autoimmune disease history or receiving systemic immunosuppression were excluded from the trial. In every dose cohort, peripheral blood was drawn for TCR sequencing at baseline, cycle 4 day 1, and cycle 7 day 1. Samples came from an open-label, multicenter, first-in-human phase I dose-escalation trial of ivuxolimab. Adults with locally advanced or metastatic head and neck squamous cell, hepatocellular, melanoma or renal cell carcinoma were enrolled in the trial. Before TCR sequencing, CD4+ T cells and CD8+ T cells from peripheral blood were sorted into separate populations. Genomic DNA was isolated from the sorted cells so that the TCRbeta CDR3 region could be sequenced. The immunoSEQ Assay was used to sequence the TCRbeta CDR3 regions. TCRdb limited this immuneACCESS table to in-frame rearrangements with V and J called. A share of clones is missing; checked studies link under half to unresolved V genes, and the rest is unexplained. This sample comprises roughly 71,000 clones, 77% of them detected only once. The top ten clonotypes cover around 1.5% of the sample.

The TCR was taken from an adult with an advanced solid tumor such as melanoma, head and neck, liver or kidney cancer. Recombination connected TRBV7-3 to TRBJ2-3; D gene: possibly TRBD1, on 5 matching bases. The sample was CD4+ or CD8+ T cells sorted from blood, taken in a trial of the OX40 agonist ivuxolimab. The CDR3 region: CASSLGALTDTQYF. The nucleotide sequence reads as follows: TGTGCCAGCAGCTTAGGGGCCCTCACAGATACGCAGTATTTT.